Listed below are T cell receptor beta chains from one sample, sequenced in a study of tumor-infiltrating lymphocytes in primary liver carcinoma. MiXCR, run by TCRdb on the multiplex PCR reads, gives a single entry per CDR3 protein. The table records about 120,000 distinct CDR3 sequences, roughly three fifths of them present only once. Sequencing was done on a sample of liver tumor tissue from sampling region 1. Receptors originate from a woman aged 55-69 years with primary liver carcinoma and hepatitis B virus infection. CDR3s include the opening cysteine and the closing phenylalanine or tryptophan.

j_call | v_call | cdr3_aa
TRBJ1-1 | TRBV28 | CASSEDVNTEAFF
TRBJ2-2 | TRBV11-2 | CASSRGRESARELFF
TRBJ1-1 | TRBV29-1 | CSVNRSTMDTEAFF
TRBJ2-1 | TRBV11-3 | CASSRRGNGNNEQFF
TRBJ2-7 | TRBV11-2 | CASSQGVGREQYF
TRBJ1-4 | TRBV28 | CASSPGGLEKLLF
TRBJ2-3 | TRBV7-8 | CASSPPGTGGSDTQYF
TRBJ2-7 | TRBV4-1 | CASSLPSNRGLAGGGNYEQYF
TRBJ1-2 | TRBV6-5 | CAGSFRGNGYTF
TRBJ2-1 | TRBV4-1 | CASSQEGQNNEQFF
TRBJ2-1 | TRBV5-1 | CASSGTEQGRLNEQFF
TRBJ1-1 | TRBV12-3/TRBV12-4 | CATRTPDAEVFF
TRBJ2-3 | TRBV29-1 | CSAHPRGRVETQYF
TRBJ1-1 | TRBV6-1 | CASGKGRGRGGGTEAFF
TRBJ1-4 | TRBV4-1 | CASCQDQGQSERLFF
TRBJ2-7 | TRBV11-3 | CVSSYPGTGAYEQYF
TRBJ1-1 | TRBV30 | CAWSVEGVAFF
TRBJ1-2 | TRBV30 | CAWSLWWAPNPHGCTF
TRBJ1-6 | TRBV7-9 | CASSPTGYSPFHF
TRBJ1-6 | TRBV12-3/TRBV12-4 | CASSLGSGGSPLHF
TRBJ1-3 | TRBV29-1 | CSVDAGRSGNTIYF
TRBJ2-7 | TRBV4-1 | CASSQGGAGAAEQYF
TRBJ2-4 | TRBV11-2 | CASSLELASQAIQYF
TRBJ2-5 | TRBV11-2 | CTNSLVRLAGGFQDTQYF
TRBJ2-4 | TRBV5-1 | CASSLGAGSIKSIQYF
TRBJ2-3 | TRBV5-6 | CASNRAPFSTDTQYF
TRBJ2-3 | TRBV7-2 | CASSPTSGRTTDTQYF
TRBJ1-5 | TRBV6-6 | CASSYSPELGGIKQLQHF
TRBJ2-1 | TRBV12-3/TRBV12-4 | CTSSLAQRPYNDQFF
TRBJ2-3 | TRBV29-1 | CSVGLAESNTDTQYF
TRBJ1-5 | TRBV12-3/TRBV12-4 | CARSVSLGQPQHF
TRBJ2-6 | TRBV5-6 | CASSSTGRVGANVLTF
TRBJ2-1 | TRBV29-1 | CSVHQTGWYNEQFF
TRBJ2-3 | TRBV11-3 | CASSFRTRTDTQYF
TRBJ2-7 | TRBV29-1 | CSVAPGTIPYEQYF
TRBJ2-4 | TRBV28 | CDSSLGGSGSGIQYF
TRBJ2-3 | TRBV11-2 | CASGPGRASGSTDTQYF
TRBJ2-5 | TRBV11-2 | CASSLLLVRHETQYF
TRBJ2-7 | TRBV6-5 | CASSYSTETGSYGQYF
TRBJ2-7 | TRBV6-5 | CASSKTLTYEQYF
TRBJ1-1 | TRBV7-3 | CASSSTGSPQATEAFF
TRBJ2-1 | TRBV11-2 | CTSSLRGEITEQFF
TRBJ2-3 | TRBV11-2 | CTSSRTMQGTDTQYF
TRBJ2-1 | TRBV4-1 | CGSTQAWEQFF
TRBJ1-2 | TRBV11-2 | CVSSLGTPEGFYGYTF